Listed below are T cell receptor beta chains from one sample, sequenced in a study of T-cell reconstitution after alpha-beta-depleted transplantation in children. One entry per CDR3 protein results from TCRdb running MiXCR on the PCR reads. The sample records 440,000 or so distinct CDR3 sequences, approximately 41% being singletons. Sequences were derived from PBMCs, sampled before TCRalphabeta/CD19-depleted stem cell transplant. These receptors were taken from a girl aged 2 to 10 with aplastic anemia, due to receive a stem cell transplant. CDR3s include the opening cysteine and the closing phenylalanine or tryptophan. D genes are given only for firm matches. For some rows the clone size is stated as once, few or many, or as a class when expanded; others skip it.

size | J | V | D | CDR3 | DNA
many | TRBJ2-7 | TRBV12-3/TRBV12-4 | TRBD1 | CASSFRGPSYEQYF | TGTGCCAGCAGTTTTAGGGGGCCCAGCTACGAGCAGTACTTC
few | TRBJ1-5 | TRBV10-3 | TRBD1 | CAISKTGDYNQPQHF | TGTGCCATCAGTAAAACAGGGGATTACAATCAGCCCCAGCATTTT
. | TRBJ2-3 | TRBV5-1 | TRBD2 | CASSLSGYTDTQYF | TGCGCCAGCAGCCTTAGCGGGTACACAGATACGCAGTATTTT
. | TRBJ2-2 | TRBV7-2 | . | CASRRGVNTGELFF | TGTGCCAGCCGACGAGGGGTCAACACCGGGGAGCTGTTTTTT
few | TRBJ1-5 | TRBV4-1 | TRBD1 | CASSQAPFPGGAQPQHF | TGCGCCAGCAGCCAAGCTCCCTTCCCAGGGGGCGCGCAGCCCCAGCATTTT
. | TRBJ2-7 | TRBV7-9 | TRBD2 | CASSFQLAGQYEQYF | TGTGCCAGCAGCTTTCAACTAGCGGGTCAGTACGAGCAGTACTTC
once | TRBJ1-5 | TRBV6-1 | . | CASRAAYSNQPQHF | TGTGCCAGCAGGGCGGCCTATAGCAATCAGCCCCAGCATTTT
. | TRBJ2-3 | TRBV6-5 | TRBD2 | CASSYPTSGGSDTQYF | TGTGCCAGCAGTTACCCTACTAGCGGGGGGTCGGATACGCAGTATTTT
. | TRBJ2-7 | TRBV20-1 | TRBD2 | CSARNLAGALYEQYF | TGCAGTGCTAGAAACCTAGCGGGGGCCCTCTACGAGCAGTACTTC
many | TRBJ2-7 | TRBV28 | TRBD1 | CASSSTGTGSYEQYF | TGTGCCAGCAGTTCCACCGGGACAGGGTCCTACGAGCAGTACTTC